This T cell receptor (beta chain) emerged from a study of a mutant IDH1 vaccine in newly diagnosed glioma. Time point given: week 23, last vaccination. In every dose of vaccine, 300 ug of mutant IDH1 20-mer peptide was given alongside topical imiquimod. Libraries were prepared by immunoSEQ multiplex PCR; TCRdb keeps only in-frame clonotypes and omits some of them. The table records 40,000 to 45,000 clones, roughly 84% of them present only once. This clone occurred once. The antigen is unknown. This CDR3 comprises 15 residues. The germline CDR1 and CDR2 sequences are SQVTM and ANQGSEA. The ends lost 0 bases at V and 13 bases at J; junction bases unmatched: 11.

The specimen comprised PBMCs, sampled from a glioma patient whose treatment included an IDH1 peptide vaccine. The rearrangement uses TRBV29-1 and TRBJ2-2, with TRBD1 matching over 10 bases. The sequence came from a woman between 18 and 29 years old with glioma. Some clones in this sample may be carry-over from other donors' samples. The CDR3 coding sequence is TGCAGCGTTGAAGAAGCCGGGACAGGGGCCTCCGGGCTGTTTTTT. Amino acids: CSVEEAGTGASGLFF.